These 7 T cell receptor beta chains were all obtained from the same sample, sequenced in a study of blood T cell repertoires in COVID-19. Some clones are missing from TCRdb's copy, which holds only in-frame ones; the method was immunoSEQ multiplex PCR. The data contain 50,000 to 80,000 clones, 65% to 90% of them singletons. Sequenced input: peripheral blood. These receptors were taken from a woman in her sixties or seventies with acute or convalescent COVID-19.

The chain has TRBV5-6 and TRBJ2-7, with TRBD2 identical over 7 bases. This CDR3 is 15 amino acids long. V gave up 5 bases and J gave up 2 bases; unmatched junction bases: 10. From germline, CDR1 is SGHDT and CDR2 YYEEEE. CDR3 nucleotides: TGTGCCAGCAGGCCCCGGGGGGTGTACCCCTACGAGCAGTACTTC. It specifies CASRPRGVYPYEQYF.

The chain couples TRBV19 to TRBJ1-5; D call uncertain. The V gene's germline CDR1 is LNHDA and CDR2 SQIVND (reference sequence). V gave up 5 bases and J gave up 2 bases, with 13 bases separating them. This CDR3 contains 15 residues. This CDR3 is CASSAGIPRNQPQHF. CDR3 nucleotides: TGTGCCAGTAGTGCGGGTATCCCCCGCAATCAGCCCCAGCATTTT.

This clone was observed a single time. The rearrangement uses TRBV6-5 and TRBJ2-7; 11 bases are shared with TRBD2. The germline V gene has CDR1 MNHEY and CDR2 SVGAGI. J gave up 2 bases and V 10 bases, and 10 bases lay outside the gene matches. The CDR3 runs to 15 residues. The CDR3 DNA sequence: TGTGCCACCTCCTCGCTAGCGGGGGGTCCCTACGAGCAGTACTTC. Protein product: CATSSLAGGPYEQYF.

This chain connects TRBV4-2 to TRBJ2-1; 9 bases map to TRBD2. CDR1 is LGHNA, CDR2 YNFKEQ, per germline. This CDR3 is built from 16 residues. V trimming: 2 bases; J trimming: 4 bases; junction bases outside the gene matches: 6. The CDR3 bases are TGTGCCAGCAGCCAATCCGGACTAGCGACTTACAATGAGCAGTTCTTC. This codes for CASSQSGLATYNEQFF.

The table lists this clone with a count of one. The chain employs TRBV7-2 and TRBJ1-2, with D uncertain. Germline values: CDR1 SGHTA, CDR2 FQGNSA. Between the trimmed V and J ends, which lost 5 bases and 7 bases, there was a span of 11 bases. CDR3 length: 12 residues. The CDR3 DNA sequence: TGTGCCAGCAGCCCCCTAACTAGTGGCTACACCTTC. Its translation is CASSPLTSGYTF. Full variable domain (rest looked up from reference TRBV7-2 and TRBJ1-2): GAGVSQSPSNKVTEKGKDVELRCDPISGHTALYWYRQSLGQGLEFLIYFQGNSAPDKSGLPSDRFSAERTGGSVSTLTIQRTQQEDSAVYLCASSPLTSGYTFGSGTRLTVV.

Only one count was recorded for this clone. This chain links TRBV5-4 with TRBJ2-7; 9 nucleotides align to TRBD2. Germline V gives CDR1 SGHNT, CDR2 YYREEE (reference sequence). The length of the CDR3 is 14 residues. J lost 0 bases, V lost 6 bases, and 4 bases had no gene match. CDR3 loop: CASTQAGGSYEQYF. CDR3 in DNA: TGTGCCAGCACCCAAGCGGGGGGCTCCTACGAGCAGTACTTC.

This chain connects TRBV6-5 to TRBJ1-2; a possible D gene is TRBD1 (6 bases). CDR1 MNHEY and CDR2 SVGAGI come from the germline V gene. Trimming left V 5 bases short and J 4 bases short, with 14 bases between. CDR3 length: 14 amino acids. The CDR3 bases are TGTGCCAGCAGTACGAATCAGGGGAGCTATGGCTACACCTTC. Amino acid sequence: CASSTNQGSYGYTF.